This TCR beta chain was identified in a study of Graves' ophthalmopathy and Graves' hyperthyroidism. At the level of the study: Calling hyperthyroidism stable required that no ophthalmopathy show up within 18 months of follow-up.

Patients in the hyperthyroidism group, adults aged 18 to 65, were newly diagnosed, under 2 months' duration. Orbital computed tomography, thyroid ultrasound, TRAb, serum thyroxine and clinical symptoms formed the basis of diagnosis. Points from the study as a whole: Using 13 signatures, a model distinguished ophthalmopathy from stable hyperthyroidism, reaching about 87% sensitivity and 70% to 83% specificity.

Amplification of TCR beta CDR3 regions used RNA transcripts. HTBI-primed first-round RT-PCR preceded second-round multiplex PCR. TCRdb re-derived calls from the multiplex PCR reads in MiXCR, one entry per CDR3 protein. This table holds over a million distinct CDR3 sequences, about 36% found once. Regarding this clonotype: The antigen is undetermined.

Trimming stripped 6 bases from V and 3 bases from J, with 9 bases between. The CDR3 extends over 13 amino acids. Germline values: CDR1 MNHNS, CDR2 SASEGT. This TCR derives from an adult man with Graves' hyperthyroidism. The rearrangement uses TRBV6-1 and TRBJ1-5; D not certain. Specimen: peripheral blood or thyroid tissue (not recorded which). The chain's CDR3 is CASRDVLNQPQHF. CDR3 nucleotides: TGTGCCAGCAGGGACGTTCTCAATCAGCCCCAGCATTTT.